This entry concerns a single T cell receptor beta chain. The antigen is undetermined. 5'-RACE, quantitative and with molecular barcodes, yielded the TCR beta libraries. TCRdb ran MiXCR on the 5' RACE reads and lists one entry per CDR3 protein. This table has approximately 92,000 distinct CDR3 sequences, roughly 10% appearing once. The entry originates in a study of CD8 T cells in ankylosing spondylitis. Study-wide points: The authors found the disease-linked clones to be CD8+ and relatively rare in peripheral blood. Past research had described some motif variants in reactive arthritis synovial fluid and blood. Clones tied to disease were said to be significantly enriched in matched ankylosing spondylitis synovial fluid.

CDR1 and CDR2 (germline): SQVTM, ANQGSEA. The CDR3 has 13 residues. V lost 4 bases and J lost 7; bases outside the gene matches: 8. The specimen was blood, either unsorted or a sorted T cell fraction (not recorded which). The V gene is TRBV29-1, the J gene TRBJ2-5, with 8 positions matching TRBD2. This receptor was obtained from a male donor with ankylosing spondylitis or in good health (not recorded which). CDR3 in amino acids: CSVAASGSGTQYF. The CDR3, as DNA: TGCAGCGTTGCGGCTAGCGGGTCGGGGACCCAGTACTTC.